In its sample, the clone carrying this TCR beta chain was seen once. Its antigen remains unknown. TCRdb keeps only in-frame clones here, not all; method: immunoSEQ multiplex PCR. The sample consists of 20,000 to 30,000 clones, approximately 96% of them appearing once. The length of the CDR3 is 13 residues. The V gene's germline CDR1 is SGHRS and CDR2 YFSETQ. Trimming removed 5 bases at V and 0 bases at J, with 7 bases between. This entry comes from a study of monozygotic twins with cystic fibrosis. Findings of the study overall: Unrelated CF individuals shared fewer identical clonotypes than monozygotic CF twins. In 13 of 16 pairs, V gene usage was closest to the co-twin's. Median Simpson clonality of approximately 0.0091 suggested naive T cells predominated.

This sequence joins TRBV5-1 and TRBJ2-3, with D unresolved. The sample comprised blood. The TCR sequence derives from a girl aged 2-9 years with cystic fibrosis. This chain's CDR3 is CASRETSTDTQYF. The CDR3 DNA is TGCGCCAGCAGGGAGACTAGCACAGATACGCAGTATTTT.